A selection of T cell receptor beta chains follows, all from one sample in a study of T cells in Graves' hyperthyroidism and ophthalmopathy. One entry per CDR3 protein, called by TCRdb with MiXCR from the multiplex PCR reads. In the table there are roughly 700,000 distinct CDR3 sequences, 14% of which are singletons. The specimen sequenced was blood. These receptors came from a woman aged 18-35 years with Graves' hyperthyroidism. CDR3s include the opening cysteine and the closing phenylalanine or tryptophan. Fields, in order: J gene, D gene, clone size, V gene, CDR3 DNA, CDR3 protein. D genes are given only for firm matches. Clone sizes are given selectively: once, few, many, or a class where the clone is expanded.

TRBJ2-2	NA	many	TRBV20-1	TGCAGTGCTAGAGATACTCGGAAGAACACCGGGGAGCTGTTTTTT	CSARDTRKNTGELFF
TRBJ2-1	TRBD1	many	TRBV12-3/TRBV12-4	TGTGCCAGCAGACCAACAGGGGTCAATGAGCAGTTCTTC	CASRPTGVNEQFF
TRBJ2-1	TRBD2	many	TRBV7-2	TGTGCCAGCAGCTTTGGACTAGCGGGGAACAATGAGCAGTTCTTC	CASSFGLAGNNEQFF
TRBJ2-3	NA	many	TRBV28	TGTGCCAGCAGTTTAATAAAAGATACGCAGTATTTT	CASSLIKDTQYF
TRBJ1-2	TRBD1	many	TRBV20-1	TGCAGTGTTCAGACAGGGCACTATGGCTACACCTTC	CSVQTGHYGYTF
TRBJ2-1	TRBD2	many	TRBV9	TGTGCCAGCAGCGTAGAAGCGGGAGGGCCAAGTGAGCAGTTCTTC	CASSVEAGGPSEQFF
TRBJ2-3	NA	many	TRBV5-1	TGCGCCAGCCGCAGGGGTCTGGGGGATACGCAGTATTTT	CASRRGLGDTQYF
TRBJ2-7	TRBD1	NA	TRBV12-3/TRBV12-4	TGTGCCAGCAGGGGCCGGGGGACAGGTCACTCCTACGAGCGGTACTTC	CASRGRGTGHSYERYF
TRBJ2-3	TRBD2	NA	TRBV4-3	TGCGCCAGCAGCCAAGAGGTACCGCTGGTGGCGGGAGGGGTCACAGATACGCAGTATTTT	CASSQEVPLVAGGVTDTQYF
TRBJ2-1	TRBD1	many	TRBV30	TGTGCCTGGAAAAGACAGGGATACAATGAGCAGTTCTTC	CAWKRQGYNEQFF
TRBJ1-6	TRBD1	NA	TRBV20-1	TGCAGTGCTAAACCGGGACAGGAAATTACCCTCCACTTT	CSAKPGQEITLHF
TRBJ2-7	NA	NA	TRBV15	TGTGCCACCAGCAGCCACAAGAGCTCCTACGAGCAGTACTTC	CATSSHKSSYEQYF
TRBJ1-2	NA	many	TRBV2	TGTGCCAGCACCGAAGGGGGGGGCGCATTGTTCTCTGGCTACACCTTC	CASTEGGGALFSGYTF
TRBJ2-7	TRBD2	many	TRBV5-5	TGTGCCAGCAGCTTGGGTTCGACTAGCGAGCACTACGAGCAGTACTTC	CASSLGSTSEHYEQYF
TRBJ2-1	NA	NA	TRBV6-1	TGTGCCAGCAGTCTCTCTTTCACAGGGTTCGGCAATGAGCAGTTCTTC	CASSLSFTGFGNEQFF
TRBJ2-7	NA	many	TRBV12-3/TRBV12-4	TGTGCCAGCACCCCTAGAGCGTCCCCTTGGAGCGAGCAGTACTTC	CASTPRASPWSEQYF
TRBJ1-1	TRBD1	many	TRBV30	TGTGCCTGGAGGGTCCCACAGGGGGTAAGGATGAACACTGAAGCTTTCTTT	CAWRVPQGVRMNTEAFF
TRBJ2-5	NA	many	TRBV6-1	TGTGCCAGCATTCGAGCTGGGACAAGAGAGACCCAGTACTTC	CASIRAGTRETQYF
TRBJ2-3	NA	many	TRBV20-1	TGCAGTGCCCCCTCTGGGGGGCCCACAGATACGCAGTATTTT	CSAPSGGPTDTQYF
TRBJ2-2	TRBD2	many	TRBV7-8	TGTGCCAGCAGCTTCTCTAGCGGGAGTTTCTCGGGGGAGCTGTTTTTT	CASSFSSGSFSGELFF
TRBJ2-7	NA	few	TRBV7-9	TGTGCCAGCAGCTCCTACTCAGGGAACGAGCAGTACTTC	CASSSYSGNEQYF
TRBJ2-7	NA	NA	TRBV6-5	TGTGCCAGCAGTTCGAGGGAGGCGCCCTACGAGCAGTACTTC	CASSSREAPYEQYF
TRBJ1-2	NA	few	TRBV6-1	TGTGCCAGCAGGAATCAGGGGCGCTCAGATGGCTACACCTTC	CASRNQGRSDGYTF
TRBJ2-1	NA	few	TRBV7-9	TGTGCCAGCAGCCAAAGGGGGGAATACAATGAGCAGTTCTTC	CASSQRGEYNEQFF
TRBJ2-4	NA	many	TRBV12-5	TGTGCTAGTGGTTTGGTAACCAGCGGAGTAGCCAAAAACATTCAGTACTTC	CASGLVTSGVAKNIQYF
TRBJ2-1	NA	many	TRBV27	TGTGCCAGCAGTTTCGGGCGGAATGAGCAGTTCTTC	CASSFGRNEQFF
TRBJ2-7	NA	many	TRBV5-1	TGCGCCAGCAGCTTGGGGGTGGAGGACGAGCAGTACTTC	CASSLGVEDEQYF
TRBJ2-7	TRBD1	few	TRBV28	TGTGCCAGCAGTTTACATAGGGGGCTGTACGAGCAGTACTTC	CASSLHRGLYEQYF
TRBJ1-1	NA	NA	TRBV3-1	TGTGCCAGCAGCCAAGGAGGTTTAGAAGTAGCTTTCTTT	CASSQGGLEVAFF
TRBJ2-4	TRBD2	NA	TRBV15	TGTGCCACCCAGTCAAGGGCGGGAGGTGAAAACATTCAGTACTTC	CATQSRAGGENIQYF
TRBJ2-2	TRBD1	few	TRBV7-3	TGTGCCAGCAGCTTCACCCCCCCGGGACAGGGGGCTACCGGGGAGCTGTTTTTT	CASSFTPPGQGATGELFF
TRBJ2-3	NA	many	TRBV20-1	TGCAGCGTCCCGGAGTGGGGAGATACGCAGTATTTT	CSVPEWGDTQYF
TRBJ2-1	TRBD2	NA	TRBV7-9	TGTGCCAGCAGCTTAGTAGCGGGAGCTCTCGATGAGCAGTTCTTC	CASSLVAGALDEQFF
TRBJ1-3	NA	NA	TRBV20-1	TGCAGTGCTAGAAGAACGCCTGGAAACACCATATATTTT	CSARRTPGNTIYF
TRBJ1-1	TRBD1	many	TRBV28	TGTGCCAGCAGAGGGACAGTACTCAGACCTGAAGCTTTCTTT	CASRGTVLRPEAFF
TRBJ1-5	TRBD1	NA	TRBV6-2/TRBV6-3	TGTGCCAGCAGTTTGACCCTATACAGGGGGTTCAATCAGCCCCAGCATTTT	CASSLTLYRGFNQPQHF
TRBJ2-1	TRBD2	NA	TRBV27	TGTGCCAGCAGTTCTACTAGCGGGAGGGCCCCCTACAATGAGCAGTTCTTC	CASSSTSGRAPYNEQFF
TRBJ2-7	NA	many	TRBV6-6	TGTGCCAGCAGTTACACAGGGACGCGGGTCCCGGGCCGGCAGTACTTC	CASSYTGTRVPGRQYF
TRBJ2-5	NA	few	TRBV7-9	TGCGCCAGCAGCTACTCCCCGGGGTTTTCGTACCAAGAGACCCAGTACTTC	CASSYSPGFSYQETQYF
TRBJ2-1	TRBD1	NA	TRBV5-4	TGTGCCAGCAGCTTGGCCGGGTCCAACAGGGGTAGCGATGAGCAGTTCTTC	CASSLAGSNRGSDEQFF
TRBJ1-2	NA	NA	TRBV19	TGTGCCAGTATCGAATCGGCAACCGTTAACTATGGCTACACCTTC	CASIESATVNYGYTF
TRBJ2-7	TRBD1	NA	TRBV10-2	TGCGCCAGCAGTTCTGACAGGGGCGAGCAGTACTTC	CASSSDRGEQYF
TRBJ1-5	TRBD1	few	TRBV29-1	TGCAGCGCCGTCACGGACAGGGTAGGGCAGCCCCAGCATTTT	CSAVTDRVGQPQHF
TRBJ2-7	TRBD1	many	TRBV13	TGTGCCAGCAGCTTCCGGGACAGGGTCTACGAGCAGTACTTC	CASSFRDRVYEQYF
TRBJ2-5	TRBD2	NA	TRBV29-1	TGCAGCGTCGTAAGGGTAGCGGGAGAGACCCAGTACTTC	CSVVRVAGETQYF
TRBJ2-1	NA	few	TRBV24-1	TGTGCCACCAGTGATTTATGGCAGGGCAATGAGCAGTTCTTC	CATSDLWQGNEQFF
TRBJ2-1	TRBD2	few	TRBV5-8	TGTGCCAGCAGCTTGGGCAGGACTAGAATTGGCGATGAGCAGTTCTTC	CASSLGRTRIGDEQFF
TRBJ2-3	NA	few	TRBV2	TGTGCCAGCAGTTCGGACTTCATTGATACGCAGTATTTT	CASSSDFIDTQYF
TRBJ2-1	TRBD2	NA	TRBV10-3	TGTGCCATCAGTGAGGAAGCGGGAGGGCCCTATGAGCAGTTCTTC	CAISEEAGGPYEQFF
TRBJ2-3	NA	NA	TRBV20-1	TGCAGTGCTAGAGTTCCCAAGCGGAGCACAGATACGCAGTATTTT	CSARVPKRSTDTQYF
TRBJ2-5	NA	many	TRBV6-1	TGTGCCAGCAGTCCAGAGAAGTACAGAGCTCGCCAAGAGACCCAGTACTTC	CASSPEKYRARQETQYF